Below are 29 T cell receptor beta chains sequenced from a single sample in a study of spatial heterogeneity in lung cancer. In TCRdb, the 5' RACE reads were re-called with MiXCR into one record per CDR3 protein. Here the sample spans fewer than 25,000 distinct CDR3 sequences, 8.5% to 10% being singletons. Time point specified: blood at routine non-recurrence follow-up after resection. Sequences were derived from PBMCs, sampled at follow-up. These receptors all come from a male donor with early-stage non-small cell lung cancer.

The chain has TRBV7-9 and TRBJ2-2; 9 bases map to TRBD1. Per germline, CDR1 SEHNR and CDR2 FQNEAQ (reference sequence). Trimming cost V 4 bases and J 3 bases; bases outside gene matches: 3. This CDR3 is built from 15 residues. The CDR3 region is CASSSGTGYTGELFF. The DNA for the CDR3 is TGTGCCAGCAGCTCCGGGACAGGGTACACCGGGGAGCTGTTTTTT.

This clonotype appeared many times. The rearrangement links TRBV3-1 to TRBJ2-2; tentatively, D is TRBD1 (5 bases). In germline, CDR1 is LGHDT, CDR2 YNNKEL (reference sequence). V was cut by 0 bases and J by 0 bases, with 17 bases left in between. This CDR3 region has 19 residues. The CDR3 coding sequence is TGTGCCAGCAGCCAAGATGTTCGACAGAACCAAGCGAACACCGGGGAGCTGTTTTTT. It specifies CASSQDVRQNQANTGELFF.

The table lists this clonotype with a few counts. The V call is TRBV6-2 or TRBV6-3, the J call TRBJ2-1; D is unresolved. Germline V gene lookup returns CDR1 MNHEY and CDR2 SVGEGT. Trimming shortened V by 8 bases and J by 1 base, and 12 bases separated the two germline ends. The CDR3 totals 14 residues. CDR3 sequence reads: CASGSTISYNEQFF. In DNA, the CDR3 is TGTGCCAGCGGAAGTACAATTTCCTACAATGAGCAGTTCTTC.

This clonotype was counted at least ten times. V usage is TRBV3-1 and J usage is TRBJ2-5; 11 bases map to TRBD2. The V segment lost 4 bases and the J segment 4 bases; nucleotides outside the gene matches: 5. The CDR3 contains 15 residues. Germline assignment: CDR1 LGHDT and CDR2 YNNKEL (reference sequence). The CDR3 sequence is CASSRLAGGLETQYF. For the CDR3, the DNA is TGTGCCAGCAGCCGCCTAGCGGGGGGCTTAGAGACCCAGTACTTC.

This clonotype was picked up many times. The CDR3 reads CASRPQLAQETQYF. CDR3 bases: TGTGCCAGCAGACCCCAGCTAGCCCAAGAGACCCAGTACTTC. V is TRBV11-2 and J is TRBJ2-5; D is perhaps TRBD2 (5 bases). Germline V gene sequence: CDR1 SGHAT, CDR2 FQNNGV. V gave up 6 bases and J gave up 1 base, with 12 bases separating them. The CDR3 has 14 amino acids.

This clonotype is medium-sized in the sample. The chain has TRBV28 and TRBJ2-3; 7 positions agree with TRBD2. Per germline, CDR1 MDHEN and CDR2 SYDVKM. The J segment lost 1 base and the V segment lost 4 bases, leaving 8 bases of the junction unmatched. This CDR3 contains 16 residues. The CDR3 DNA sequence: TGTGCCAGCAGTTCCACCGGGAGCGGGGGCACAGATACGCAGTATTTT. Encoded protein: CASSSTGSGGTDTQYF. Together with reference TRBV28 and TRBJ2-3, the CDR3 gives the full variable domain: DVKVTQSSRYLVKRTGEKVFLECVQDMDHENMFWYRQDPGLGLRLIYFSYDVKMKEKGDIPEGYSVSREKKERFSLILESASTNQTSMYLCASSSTGSGGTDTQYFGPGTRLTVL.

This clonotype was seen at least ten times. V usage is TRBV23-1 and J usage is TRBJ2-7; the D gene could be TRBD1 or TRBD2 (5 bases each). TRBV23-1 is flagged as an ORF with uncertain function. This CDR3 region has 14 residues. V lost 0 bases and J lost 2, with 8 bases in between. The DNA for the CDR3 is TGCGCCAGCAGTCAATCCACGGGGCCCTACGAGCAGTACTTC. It translates to CASSQSTGPYEQYF.

The chain combines TRBV20-1 with TRBJ2-3; D not certain. The CDR3 runs to 16 residues. CDR1 DFQATT and CDR2 SNEGSKA come from the germline V gene (reference sequence). With 3 bases removed from V and 1 base from J, the gap between germline ends came to 17 bases. The CDR3 region is CSASPPSAYGTDTQYF. For the CDR3, the DNA is TGCAGTGCTAGCCCCCCATCCGCTTACGGCACAGATACGCAGTATTTT.

The genes are TRBV5-1 and TRBJ1-6; D unresolved. Germline CDR1 is SGHRS and CDR2 is YFSETQ. The CDR3 spans 13 residues. V lost 0 bases, J lost 8 bases, and 6 bases lay in between. CDR3 sequence reads: CASSLGIDSPLHF. The CDR3 region has the DNA TGCGCCAGCAGCTTGGGAATAGATTCACCCCTCCACTTT.

This chain joins TRBV5-5 and TRBJ2-1; TRBD2 agrees at 8 bases. The CDR3 is 16 residues long. The J segment lost 8 bases and the V segment lost 2 bases, leaving 12 bases of the junction unmatched. Germline V lookup: CDR1 SGHKS, CDR2 YYEKEE (reference sequence). In nucleotides, the CDR3 is TGTGCCAGCAGCTTCCCTTTTAGCGGGGAAGCAGATGAGCAGTTCTTC. Its protein product is CASSFPFSGEADEQFF.

This clonotype has ten or more counts. CDR3 region: CASSPTGLYEQYF. The CDR3 DNA follows: TGTGCCAGCTCACCAACGGGCCTTTACGAGCAGTACTTC. The chain carries TRBV18 and TRBJ2-7; D is undetermined. Germline CDR1 and CDR2: KGHSH and LQKENI. The CDR3 is 13 amino acids. V shed 2 bases and J shed 4 bases, with 9 bases lying between them.

The chain employs TRBV20-1 and TRBJ2-6, with D uncertain. CDR1 DFQATT and CDR2 SNEGSKA come from the germline V gene (reference sequence). V lost 1 base and J 4 bases, leaving 2 bases between the germline ends. CDR3 size: 12 residues. This CDR3 reads CSARAGANVLTF. The CDR3 DNA sequence: TGCAGTGCTAGAGCCGGGGCCAACGTCCTGACTTTC.

A few counts support this clonotype. The chain's CDR3 is CSANFRDTQYF. The CDR3 DNA follows: TGCAGTGCAAACTTTCGGGACACGCAGTATTTT. This sequence joins TRBV20-1 and TRBJ2-3; D is possibly TRBD1 or TRBD2 (5 bases each). This CDR3 comprises 11 residues. Trimming took 6 bases from V and 9 from J, leaving 13 bases between them. CDR1 and CDR2 from the germline V gene are DFQATT and SNEGSKA (reference sequence).

J is TRBJ2-1 and V is TRBV6-2 or TRBV6-3, with 10 bases lining up with TRBD1. Trimming took 4 bases from V and 2 from J; bases not matched to a gene: 5. This CDR3 region has 16 residues. Germline lookup yields CDR1 MNHEY and CDR2 SVGEGT. Here the CDR3 reads CASSSPGTGAYNEQFF. The CDR3, as DNA: TGTGCCAGCAGTTCACCCGGGACAGGGGCCTACAATGAGCAGTTCTTC.

This chain links TRBV7-9 with TRBJ2-3; D gene uncertain. Trimming cost V 1 base and J 6 bases, with 14 bases left between them. The CDR3 loop spans 15 amino acids. The germline V gene has CDR1 SEHNR and CDR2 FQNEAQ (reference sequence). CDR3 coding DNA: TGTGCCAGCAGCTTAGGTCTAGGCTCCTGGGATACGCAGTATTTT. The encoded protein is CASSLGLGSWDTQYF.

This clonotype was seen ten or more times. The junction does not match germline at one end; this may be a read error. The genes are TRBV7-7 and TRBJ2-2, with D possibly being TRBD1 (6 bases). The V gene's germline CDR1 is SSHAT and CDR2 FNYEAQ (reference sequence). CDR3 length: 14 amino acids. The CDR3 DNA sequence: TGTGCTAGCAGCCCGGACAGGAACACCGGGGAGCTGTTTTTT. Residues: CASSPDRNTGELFF. The full variable domain, with the rest looked up from reference TRBV7-7 and TRBJ2-2, is GAGVSQSPRYKVTKRGQDVTLRCDPISSHATLYWYQQALGQGPEFLTYFNYEAQPDKSGLPSDRFSAERPEGSISTLTIQRTEQRDSAMYRCASSPDRNTGELFFGEGSRLTVL.

This clonotype was seen repeatedly, ten times or more. This chain links TRBV18 with TRBJ1-1, with 8 bases that match TRBD1. This CDR3 has 16 residues. V lost 6 bases, J lost 0 bases, and 9 bases stayed unmatched. Germline V gene data show CDR1 as KGHSH and CDR2 as LQKENI. The chain's CDR3 is CASSQRTGSMNTEAFF. In DNA, the CDR3 is TGTGCCAGCTCTCAACGGACAGGGAGTATGAACACTGAAGCTTTCTTT.

This clonotype was seen more than once but under ten times. Written as DNA, the CDR3 is TGCAGTGCTGGGGGGACAGGGGGCGGCAATCAGCCCCAGCATTTT. Protein product: CSAGGTGGGNQPQHF. The chain has TRBV20-1 and TRBJ1-5; 12 positions match TRBD1. J was trimmed by 2 bases and V by 5 bases; bases with no gene match: 4. Germline V gene data show CDR1 as DFQATT and CDR2 as SNEGSKA (reference sequence). The CDR3 runs to 15 residues.

The gene calls are TRBV2 and TRBJ2-7; no firm D call. The CDR3 runs to 13 residues. Trimming removed 1 base at V and 3 bases at J, with 7 bases between. In germline, CDR1 is SNHLY, CDR2 FYNNEI. CDR3 region: CASSEDAVYEQYF. The DNA of the CDR3 is TGTGCCAGCAGTGAAGACGCGGTCTACGAGCAGTACTTC.

In this sample, this clonotype turned up many times. The rearrangement joins TRBV3-1 to TRBJ2-3, with D hard to call. Germline-derived CDR1 and CDR2 are LGHDT and YNNKEL (reference sequence). This CDR3 comprises 13 residues. Trimming took 5 bases from V and 4 from J, leaving 10 bases between them. The CDR3 region is CASSGGSSDTQYF. CDR3 coding DNA: TGTGCCAGCAGCGGCGGAAGTTCAGATACGCAGTATTTT.

This clonotype was seen once. A single base separates this from a much larger clone, so it may be a read error. CDR3: CASSHLSGQETKYF. The CDR3 nucleotides are TGTGCCAGCAGCCACCTTAGCGGCCAAGAGACCAAGTACTTC. The V gene is TRBV5-5, the J gene TRBJ2-5; D perhaps matches TRBD2 (6 bases). The germline CDR1 and CDR2 sequences are SGHKS and YYEKEE (reference sequence). The CDR3 is 14 residues long.

V is TRBV6-2 or TRBV6-3 and J is TRBJ2-2; D unresolved. V lost 6 bases and J lost 2, with 10 bases in between. Germline CDR1 MNHEY, CDR2 SVGEGT. The CDR3 is 14 amino acids. CDR3 coding DNA: TGTGCCAGCAGGCGGCAGATAAACACCGGGGAGCTGTTTTTT. Translated: CASRRQINTGELFF.

This chain links TRBV29-1 with TRBJ1-2; 12 nucleotides align to TRBD1. Germline V gives CDR1 SQVTM, CDR2 ANQGSEA. This CDR3 has 15 residues. The V and J ends lost 7 bases and 5 bases, in that order; junction bases with no gene match: 11. The CDR3 DNA follows: TGCAGCGCTACCCGGGACAGGGGGCGTGGGTATGGCTACACCTTC. It codes for CSATRDRGRGYGYTF.

This clonotype was picked up a small number of times. The chain combines TRBV11-3 with TRBJ2-5; TRBD1 agrees at 7 bases. The V gene end was trimmed by 4 bases and the J gene end by 1 base; junction bases not matched to a gene: 3. CDR3 length equals 14 residues. Germline V gene sequence: CDR1 SGHNT, CDR2 YENEEA. The CDR3 DNA follows: TGTGCCAGCAGCTCCCGGGACAGCCAAGAGACCCAGTACTTC. Amino acids: CASSSRDSQETQYF.

This clonotype was counted between two and nine times. The J gene is TRBJ1-5, the V gene TRBV5-1; 9 bases are a match to TRBD1. Trimming cost V 0 bases and J 7 bases; bases outside gene matches: 5. Per the germline V gene, CDR1 is SGHRS and CDR2 is YFSETQ. This CDR3 contains 15 residues. CDR3 sequence: CASSLDTGGGQPQHF. CDR3 in DNA: TGCGCCAGCAGCTTGGATACAGGGGGCGGGCAGCCCCAGCATTTT. Looking up the rest from reference TRBV5-1 and TRBJ1-5 gives the full variable domain: KAGVTQTPRYLIKTRGQQVTLSCSPISGHRSVSWYQQTPGQGLQFLFEYFSETQRNKGNFPGRFSGRQFSNSRSEMNVSTLELGDSALYLCASSLDTGGGQPQHFGDGTRLSIL.

This rearrangement joins TRBV29-1 to TRBJ2-7; no firm D call. The CDR3 totals 12 residues. Per germline, CDR1 SQVTM and CDR2 ANQGSEA. V was clipped by 5 bases and J by 2 bases, with 10 bases between them. The CDR3 DNA follows: TGCAGCGTTTTTGGACGGACCTACGAGCAGTACTTC. It encodes CSVFGRTYEQYF.

The chain employs TRBV20-1 and TRBJ2-3; no definite D call. The V end lost 1 base, the J end lost 1 base, and 9 bases lay between the germline ends. The CDR3 spans 14 residues. Germline V gene sequence: CDR1 DFQATT, CDR2 SNEGSKA (reference sequence). The CDR3 protein is CSARGARGTDTQYF. The DNA of the CDR3 is TGCAGTGCTAGAGGGGCTAGAGGCACAGATACGCAGTATTTT.

This clonotype was seen ten or more times. The chain links TRBV6-1 to TRBJ2-5; TRBD1 is a possible D gene (6 bases). Germline V gene lookup returns CDR1 MNHNS and CDR2 SASEGT. The CDR3 totals 14 residues. Trimming took 2 bases from V and 4 from J, leaving 11 bases between them. This CDR3 reads CASSENPRGETQYF. The CDR3 region has the DNA TGTGCCAGCAGTGAAAACCCCAGGGGAGAGACCCAGTACTTC.

The rearrangement uses TRBV11-2 and TRBJ1-6, with a possible D match to TRBD1 (5 bases). V was shortened by 5 bases and J by 9 bases, with 11 bases between the two germline ends. The CDR3 contains 13 residues. The germline gives CDR1 SGHAT, CDR2 FQNNGV. This CDR3 is CASSPLGVSPLHF. The CDR3 bases are TGTGCCAGCAGCCCCCTGGGGGTTTCACCCCTCCACTTT.